This passage covers 8 T cell receptor beta chains from one sample sequenced in a study of PD-1 blockade in classical Hodgkin lymphoma. The data were produced by immunoSEQ multiplex PCR, yet TCRdb's version contains in-frame clones alone and is incomplete. This table holds 70,000 or so clones, over 90% found once. Time point given: newly diagnosed, previously untreated cHL patient sample. Sample: peripheral blood mononuclear cells (PBMCs). These receptors were taken from a human donor with classical Hodgkin lymphoma.

As for this clone: The germline gene is not matched at one end of the junction; a read error may be the cause. The chain joins TRBV5-1 to TRBJ2-3, with 8 bases aligning to TRBD2. The CDR3 loop spans 14 amino acids. CDR1 and CDR2 from the germline V gene are SGHRS and YFSETQ. In nucleotides, the CDR3 is TGCGCCAGCAGGCAGCGGGGGACCACAAATACGCAGTATTTT. Its translation is CASRQRGTTNTQYF.

Notes on this clone: The junction departs from germline at one end; a sequencing error may be responsible. The genes are TRBV6-5 and TRBJ1-2, with unresolved D. There are 9 residues in the CDR3. Germline V gene sequence: CDR1 MNHEY, CDR2 SVGAGI. The CDR3 DNA reads TGTGCCAGCAGTGAACAGAAGTCCTTC. Its protein product is CASSEQKSF.

This clone was observed a single time. An end of the junction differs from the germline gene, which may be a read error. V gene TRBV11-2 combines with J gene TRBJ2-5; D unresolved. The germline V gene encodes CDR1 SGHAT and CDR2 FQNNGV. The CDR3 loop spans 13 amino acids. The CDR3 here is CATSISIAETQYF. The CDR3 region has the DNA TGTGCCACCAGCATTTCTATTGCCGAGACCCAGTACTTC.

The rearrangement uses TRBV30 and TRBJ1-5, with D perhaps matching TRBD1 (5 bases). The ends were cut back, 0 bases at V and 6 bases at J, with 12 bases in the middle. The germline V gene encodes CDR1 GTSNPN and CDR2 SVGIG (reference sequence). The CDR3 is 14 residues long. Here the CDR3 DNA reads TGTGCCTGGAGTGTAGGGAAGGGGAGTCAGCCCCAGCATTTT. As protein: CAWSVGKGSQPQHF.

The V gene is TRBV14, the J gene TRBJ1-3, with unresolved D. CDR3 length equals 15 residues. Germline V gives CDR1 SGHDN, CDR2 FVKESK. Trimming removed 2 bases from V and 0 bases from J, with 8 bases in between. CDR3 region: CASSQNRHSGNTIYF. In DNA form, the CDR3 reads TGTGCCAGCAGCCAAAATCGACACTCTGGAAACACCATATATTTT.

The chain combines TRBV4-1 with TRBJ2-7; tentatively, D is TRBD1 or TRBD2 (6 bases each). The germline V and J ends were trimmed by 1 base and 4 bases, with 17 bases remaining between them. From germline, CDR1 is MGHRA and CDR2 YSYEKL. The CDR3 loop spans 16 amino acids. The CDR3 region has the DNA TGCGCCAGCAGCCAAGGTCGGGGGCTAGAGGGGTACGAGCAGTACTTC. Its protein is CASSQGRGLEGYEQYF.

This clone is a singleton in its sample. The chain carries TRBV5-1 and TRBJ1-2; 9 bases are shared with TRBD1. With 3 bases clipped from V and 6 bases from J, the junction kept 6 bases outside the gene matches. CDR1 is SGHRS and CDR2 is YFSETQ in the germline V gene. The CDR3 totals 14 residues. The CDR3 nucleotides read TGCGCCAGCAGCTGGGGGACAGGGCATGATGGCTACACCTTC. As protein: CASSWGTGHDGYTF.

The chain uses TRBV7-3 and TRBJ2-1; D not resolved. Between the trimmed V and J ends, which lost 2 bases and 4 bases, there was a span of 6 bases. The germline V gene encodes CDR1 SGHTA and CDR2 FQGTGA. This CDR3 is 13 amino acids long. The CDR3 sequence: CASSLGNYNEQFF. The CDR3 nucleotides read TGTGCCAGCAGCTTAGGGAATTACAATGAGCAGTTCTTC.